The 32 T cell receptor beta chains given below trace back to one sample, sequenced in a study of cytomegalovirus exposure and HLA in healthy donors. Researchers ran the PCR with 60 Vbeta and 13 Jbeta primers. Repertoires were generated with immunoSEQ multiplex PCR, while TCRdb's copy carries only in-frame clones and drops some. Among about 140,000 clones listed, 78% were seen once. Sequencing was done on a sample of PBMCs. These TCRs come from a woman between 18 and 29 years old in good health and CMV-seropositive.

The rearrangement joins TRBV7-6 to TRBJ1-5; D perhaps matches TRBD1 (6 bases). V gave up 5 bases and J gave up 4 bases, with 15 bases separating them. Germline loops: CDR1 SGHVS, CDR2 FNYEAQ. This CDR3 has 15 residues. CDR3 region: CASSTGTGQNQPQHF. The CDR3 DNA sequence: TGTGCCAGCAGCACCGGAACAGGGCAAAATCAGCCCCAGCATTTT.

The V call is TRBV7-2, the J call TRBJ2-3; 7 bases fit TRBD2. The length of the CDR3 is 16 residues. Germline V gene sequence: CDR1 SGHTA, CDR2 FQGNSA. V lost 4 bases, J lost 4 bases, and 11 bases stayed unmatched. The CDR3, as DNA: TGTGCCAGCAGCTCCAGCCCCCGGGGGGTCGCAGATACGCAGTATTTT. Translation gives CASSSSPRGVADTQYF. Full variable domain (rest looked up from reference TRBV7-2 and TRBJ2-3): GAGVSQSPSNKVTEKGKDVELRCDPISGHTALYWYRQSLGQGLEFLIYFQGNSAPDKSGLPSDRFSAERTGGSVSTLTIQRTQQEDSAVYLCASSSSPRGVADTQYFGPGTRLTVL.

The V call is TRBV6-4, the J call TRBJ1-2; TRBD1 aligns across 7 bases. The V gene's germline CDR1 is MRHNA and CDR2 SNTAGT. The CDR3 has 15 residues. The trim removed 5 bases at V and 7 bases at J, leaving 13 bases unmatched. CDR3 loop: CASSPSGGILFGYTF. In DNA form, the CDR3 reads TGTGCCAGCAGTCCCTCAGGGGGAATTTTATTTGGCTACACCTTC.

The J gene is TRBJ2-7, the V gene TRBV5-1; 10 bases line up with TRBD1. This CDR3 is built from 15 residues. Looked up from germline, CDR1 is SGHRS and CDR2 is YFSETQ. After removal of 4 bases from V and 4 bases from J, the junction contained 8 bases not matched to a gene. CDR3: CASSQDWDRGYEQYF. CDR3 sequence (DNA): TGCGCCAGCAGCCAAGACTGGGACAGGGGTTACGAGCAGTACTTC.

The chain is built from TRBV6-5 and TRBJ1-1, with D unresolved. Trimming removed 4 bases from V and 6 bases from J, with 12 bases in between. Germline-derived CDR1 and CDR2 are MNHEY and SVGAGI. This CDR3 comprises 13 residues. The CDR3 is CASSFGVRAEAFF. The CDR3 bases are TGTGCCAGCAGTTTCGGGGTTAGGGCTGAAGCTTTCTTT.

The rearrangement uses TRBV7-2 and TRBJ1-3; D is possibly TRBD1 (5 bases). Trimming removed 5 bases from V and 2 bases from J, with 19 bases in between. Germline V lookup: CDR1 SGHTA, CDR2 FQGNSA. The CDR3 contains 17 residues. The CDR3: CASSPNWVGLAGNTIYF. The CDR3, as DNA: TGTGCCAGCAGCCCAAATTGGGTGGGACTCGCTGGAAACACCATATATTTT.

V and J are TRBV9 and TRBJ1-1, with 7 bases identical to TRBD1. Germline CDR1 is SGDLS and CDR2 is YYNGEE. This CDR3 is 15 amino acids long. Trimming cost V 3 bases and J 0 bases; bases outside gene matches: 5. The CDR3 spells CASSGRDSMNTEAFF. CDR3 sequence (DNA): TGTGCCAGCAGCGGAAGGGACAGTATGAACACTGAAGCTTTCTTT.

This sequence joins TRBV4-3 and TRBJ1-1; no definite D call. Germline V gene data show CDR1 as LGHNA and CDR2 as YSLEER. The CDR3 runs to 14 residues. V was cut by 1 base and J by 1 base, with 7 bases left in between. The CDR3 DNA is TGCGCCAGCAGCCAAGGGATAGCGAACACTGAAGCTTTCTTT. It yields the protein CASSQGIANTEAFF.

This clone was seen a single time. The chain is built from TRBV6-5 and TRBJ1-1; 7 positions agree with TRBD1. CDR1 and CDR2 from the germline V gene are MNHEY and SVGAGI. This CDR3 has 13 amino acids. V was pared by 6 bases and J by 11 bases, with 12 bases of the junction left unmatched. The CDR3 sequence is CASSPPDRLNAFF. The CDR3 DNA reads TGTGCCAGCAGCCCACCGGACAGGTTGAATGCTTTCTTT.

The chain recombines TRBV27 with TRBJ1-2, with D maybe TRBD1 (6 bases). The germline V and J ends were trimmed by 2 bases and 5 bases, with 15 bases remaining between them. The germline V gene has CDR1 MNHEY and CDR2 SMNVEV (reference sequence). The CDR3 covers 15 residues. The chain's CDR3 is CASSLTQTGRYGYTF. CDR3 coding DNA: TGTGCCAGCAGTTTAACCCAAACAGGGAGATATGGCTACACCTTC.

Only one count was recorded for this clone. The genes are TRBV14 and TRBJ1-2; D might be TRBD1 (6 bases). Germline CDR1 SGHDN, CDR2 FVKESK. Trimming left V 2 bases short and J 8 bases short, with 9 bases between. This CDR3 is built from 12 residues. The CDR3 DNA follows: TGTGCCAGCAGCCAAACCAGGGGCGGCTACACCTTC. This encodes CASSQTRGGYTF.

J is TRBJ1-2 and V is TRBV7-2; D is ambiguous. CDR1 is SGHTA and CDR2 is FQGNSA in the germline V gene. Trimming cost V 1 base and J 7 bases, with 10 bases left between them. The CDR3 is made up of 13 amino acids. CDR3 coding DNA: TGTGCCAGCAGCTTAGACTGGAGGGTTGGCTACACCTTC. This gives the protein CASSLDWRVGYTF.

V gene TRBV6-1 combines with J gene TRBJ2-7, with 7 bases identical to TRBD2. Germline V lookup: CDR1 MNHNS, CDR2 SASEGT. Trimming took 6 bases from V and 2 from J; bases not matched to a gene: 4. The CDR3 length is 13 residues. CDR3 loop: CASSAGVTYEQYF. The CDR3 DNA reads TGTGCCAGCAGCGCGGGGGTAACCTACGAGCAGTACTTC.

The CDR3 loop is CASGLEKTGNNEQFF. CDR3 in DNA: TGTGCTAGTGGGCTAGAAAAGACAGGGAACAATGAGCAGTTCTTC. This rearrangement joins TRBV12-5 to TRBJ2-1, with 7 positions matching TRBD1. Trimming at V came to 6 bases and at J to 5 bases, leaving 10 bases not matched to a gene. Germline CDR1 and CDR2: LGHNT and FRNRAP. The CDR3 runs 15 residues.

This chain links TRBV5-1 with TRBJ1-2; TRBD1 agrees at 12 bases. Germline CDR1 is SGHRS and CDR2 is YFSETQ. With V trimmed by 4 bases and J by 9 bases, 10 bases remained unmatched. This CDR3 contains 15 residues. The CDR3 reads CASSVSGTGGFSYTF. CDR3 sequence (DNA): TGCGCCAGCAGCGTTTCCGGGACAGGGGGCTTTAGCTACACCTTC.

About this clone itself: A junction end diverges from the germline sequence, so it may reflect a read error. This chain links TRBV5-3 with TRBJ2-2; TRBD1 might be the D (6 bases). TRBV5-3 is filed as an ORF, its function uncertain. The CDR3 is made up of 10 amino acids. The CDR3 reads CARSLVEGVF. In DNA form, the CDR3 reads TGTGCCAGAAGCTTGGTCGAGGGGGTTTTT.

The chain has TRBV11-2 and TRBJ2-5; D is possibly TRBD1 (5 bases). CDR3 length: 15 amino acids. Germline V gene sequence: CDR1 SGHAT, CDR2 FQNNGV. Between the trimmed V and J ends, which lost 0 bases and 5 bases, there was a span of 13 bases. The CDR3 here is CASSLDPRASETQYF. The CDR3 coding sequence is TGTGCCAGCAGCTTAGATCCCAGGGCCTCGGAGACCCAGTACTTC.

This clone was detected once. The chain recombines TRBV6-5 with TRBJ1-3, with D unresolved. With 6 bases removed from V and 0 bases from J, the gap between germline ends came to 9 bases. The germline V gene has CDR1 MNHEY and CDR2 SVGAGI. The CDR3 has 14 amino acids. The CDR3 DNA reads TGTGCCAGCAGGGCGGGGTACTCTGGAAACACCATATATTTT. The encoded protein is CASRAGYSGNTIYF.

The chain uses TRBV7-2 and TRBJ1-4, with D uncertain. The V gene's germline CDR1 is SGHTA and CDR2 FQGNSA. This CDR3 spans 17 amino acids. Deletions cut 5 bases from V and 8 bases from J, with 24 bases between. CDR3 sequence: CASSRRGNQRVLEKLFF. CDR3 nucleotides: TGTGCCAGCAGCCGTCGGGGTAACCAGCGGGTTCTAGAAAAACTGTTTTTT.

The chain links TRBV5-1 to TRBJ1-4, with 7 nucleotides matching TRBD1. CDR3 size: 15 residues. V dropped 0 bases and J dropped 4; count of bases not matched to a gene: 3. Germline V gene lookup returns CDR1 SGHRS and CDR2 YFSETQ. The chain's CDR3 is CASSLDGTDNEKLFF. CDR3 bases: TGCGCCAGCAGCTTGGATGGGACAGATAATGAAAAACTGTTTTTT.

The chain uses TRBV20-1 and TRBJ1-2; D call uncertain. The V gene lost 0 bases and the J gene lost 4 bases, with 3 bases spanning the gap. The CDR3 runs to 11 residues. Germline CDR1 is DFQATT and CDR2 is SNEGSKA (reference sequence). In DNA form, the CDR3 reads TGCAGTGCTAGAGACCGCTATGGCTACACCTTC. This encodes CSARDRYGYTF.

The J gene is TRBJ1-6, the V gene TRBV30, with 9 bases that match TRBD1. This CDR3 contains 16 residues. The germline V gene has CDR1 GTSNPN and CDR2 SVGIG (reference sequence). The ends lost 4 bases at V and 3 bases at J; junction bases unmatched: 7. CDR3 nucleotides: TGTGCCTGGAACTCGGGACAGGGAAGCTATAATTCACCCCTCCACTTT. Translating gives CAWNSGQGSYNSPLHF.

J is TRBJ2-5 and V is TRBV4-1; 10 nucleotides match TRBD2. This CDR3 spans 17 amino acids. Trimming took 1 base from V and 2 from J; bases not matched to a gene: 7. CDR1 is MGHRA, CDR2 YSYEKL, per germline. The CDR3 nucleotides read TGCGCCAGCAGCCAAGGTCAGCGAGCGGGGGGGCAAGAGACCCAGTACTTC. Its translation: CASSQGQRAGGQETQYF.

The V gene is TRBV5-1, the J gene TRBJ1-2, with D hard to call. Germline V gives CDR1 SGHRS, CDR2 YFSETQ. This CDR3 has 13 residues. V was clipped by 1 base and J by 4 bases, with 8 bases between them. The CDR3 region is CASSLTSTYGYTF. The CDR3 bases are TGCGCCAGCAGCTTGACCAGTACCTATGGCTACACCTTC.

The count of this clone is one. The V call is TRBV18, the J call TRBJ1-1; 8 bases are a match to TRBD1. Per the germline V gene, CDR1 is KGHSH and CDR2 is LQKENI. The J segment lost 8 bases and the V segment lost 7 bases, leaving 15 bases of the junction unmatched. The CDR3 has 15 residues. The CDR3 loop reads CASFVRDRPVIEAFF. In DNA, the CDR3 is TGTGCCAGCTTCGTCCGGGACAGGCCCGTTATCGAAGCTTTCTTT.

V usage is TRBV29-1 and J usage is TRBJ2-7; perhaps TRBD1 as D (6 bases). The CDR3 totals 15 residues. V was trimmed by 0 bases and J by 0 bases, leaving 12 bases between them. CDR1 and CDR2 (germline): SQVTM, ANQGSEA. CDR3 region: CSVEELSGHSYEQYF. The CDR3 DNA reads TGCAGCGTTGAAGAGTTGTCGGGACACTCCTACGAGCAGTACTTC.

This chain joins TRBV29-1 and TRBJ1-2; weak D call: TRBD1 (6 bases). Trimming took 2 bases from V and 0 from J, leaving 10 bases between them. CDR1 is SQVTM and CDR2 is ANQGSEA in the germline V gene. This CDR3 comprises 14 residues. The DNA for the CDR3 is TGCAGCGTTGAAAGGGCAGGGGCTAACTATGGCTACACCTTC. This translates into CSVERAGANYGYTF.

The CDR3 DNA reads TGTGCCAGCAGTGGGGCAGTTCATACGCAGTATTTT. It translates to CASSGAVHTQYF. V gene TRBV2 combines with J gene TRBJ2-3; D gene unclear. Germline V gene lookup returns CDR1 SNHLY and CDR2 FYNNEI. V was pared by 4 bases and J by 7 bases, with 9 bases between. This CDR3 region has 12 residues. Combining the CDR3 with reference TRBV2 and TRBJ2-3 gives the whole variable domain EPEVTQTPSHQVTQMGQEVILRCVPISNHLYFYWYRQILGQKVEFLVSFYNNEISEKSEIFDDQFSVERPDGSNFTLKIRSTKLEDSAMYFCASSGAVHTQYFGPGTRLTVL.

A few counts support this clone. This sequence joins TRBV9 and TRBJ1-1; D is possibly TRBD1 (6 bases). The V gene's germline CDR1 is SGDLS and CDR2 YYNGEE. With 3 bases removed from V and 8 bases from J, the gap between germline ends came to 14 bases. CDR3 length: 13 amino acids. The CDR3 loop reads CASSAVPGTEAFF. DNA of the CDR3: TGTGCCAGCAGCGCAGTGCCCGGGACAGAAGCTTTCTTT.

The chain uses TRBV6-5 and TRBJ1-5; perhaps TRBD1 as D (5 bases). The V end was cut by 4 bases, the J end by 0 bases, with 13 bases between. CDR1 and CDR2 (germline): MNHEY, SVGAGI. CDR3 length: 16 amino acids. CDR3 sequence (DNA): TGTGCCAGCAGTTCCACTAGGAGGGGTAGCAATCAGCCCCAGCATTTT. Its protein is CASSSTRRGSNQPQHF.

The rearrangement uses TRBV2 and TRBJ2-3, with 9 nucleotides matching TRBD1. With 6 bases clipped from V and 6 bases from J, the junction kept 13 bases outside the gene matches. The CDR3 spans 16 residues. CDR1 is SNHLY, CDR2 FYNNEI, per germline. CDR3 sequence: CASRLKGDRVADTQYF. CDR3 coding DNA: TGTGCCAGCAGGCTAAAAGGGGACAGGGTTGCGGATACGCAGTATTTT.

The CDR3 DNA follows: TGTGCCAGCAGCTTCGGACAGGGCAATCAGCCCCAGCATTTT. It translates to CASSFGQGNQPQHF. The rearrangement joins TRBV5-5 to TRBJ1-5, with TRBD1 identical over 7 bases. CDR3 length: 14 residues. Unmatched junction bases numbered 1, after V lost 2 bases and J lost 2 bases. Germline lookup yields CDR1 SGHKS and CDR2 YYEKEE (reference sequence). Combining the CDR3 with reference TRBV5-5 and TRBJ1-5 gives the whole variable domain DAGVTQSPTHLIKTRGQQVTLRCSPISGHKSVSWYQQVLGQGPQFIFQYYEKEERGRGNFPDRFSARQFPNYSSELNVNALLLGDSALYLCASSFGQGNQPQHFGDGTRLSIL.